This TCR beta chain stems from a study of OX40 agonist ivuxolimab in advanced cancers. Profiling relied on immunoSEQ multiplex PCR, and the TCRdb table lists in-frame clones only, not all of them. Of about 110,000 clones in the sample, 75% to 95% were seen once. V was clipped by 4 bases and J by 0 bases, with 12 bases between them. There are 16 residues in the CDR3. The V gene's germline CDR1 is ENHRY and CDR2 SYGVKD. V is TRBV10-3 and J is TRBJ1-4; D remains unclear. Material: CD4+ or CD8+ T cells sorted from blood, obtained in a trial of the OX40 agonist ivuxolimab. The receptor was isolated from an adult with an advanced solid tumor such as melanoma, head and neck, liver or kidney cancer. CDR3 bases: TGTGCCATCAGTGGCTTAATACAGACAACTAATGAAAAACTGTTTTTT. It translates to CAISGLIQTTNEKLFF.